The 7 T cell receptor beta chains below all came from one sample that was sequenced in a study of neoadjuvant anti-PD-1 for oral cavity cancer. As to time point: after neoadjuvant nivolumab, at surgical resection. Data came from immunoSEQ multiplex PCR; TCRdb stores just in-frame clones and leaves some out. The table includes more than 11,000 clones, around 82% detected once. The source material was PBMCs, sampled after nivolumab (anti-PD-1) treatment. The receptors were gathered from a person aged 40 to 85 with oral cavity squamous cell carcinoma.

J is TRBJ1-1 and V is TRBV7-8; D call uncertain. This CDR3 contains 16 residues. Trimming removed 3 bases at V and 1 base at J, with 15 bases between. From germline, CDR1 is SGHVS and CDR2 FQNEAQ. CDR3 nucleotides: TGTGCCAGCAGCTTGATGGACCGAACTCCGAACACTGAAGCTTTCTTT. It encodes CASSLMDRTPNTEAFF.

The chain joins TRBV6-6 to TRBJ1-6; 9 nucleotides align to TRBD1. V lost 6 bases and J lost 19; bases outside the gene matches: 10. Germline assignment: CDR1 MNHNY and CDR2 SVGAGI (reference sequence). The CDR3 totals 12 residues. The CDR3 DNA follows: TGTGCCAGCAGCCGGGACAGGGCCTCCTTTCACTTT. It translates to CASSRDRASFHF.

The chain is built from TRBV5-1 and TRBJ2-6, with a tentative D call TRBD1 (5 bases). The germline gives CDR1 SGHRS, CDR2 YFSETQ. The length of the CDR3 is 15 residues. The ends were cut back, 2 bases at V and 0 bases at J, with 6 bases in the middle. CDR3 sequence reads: CASSLQVSGANVLTF. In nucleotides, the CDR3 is TGCGCCAGCAGCTTACAGGTCTCTGGGGCCAACGTCCTGACTTTC.

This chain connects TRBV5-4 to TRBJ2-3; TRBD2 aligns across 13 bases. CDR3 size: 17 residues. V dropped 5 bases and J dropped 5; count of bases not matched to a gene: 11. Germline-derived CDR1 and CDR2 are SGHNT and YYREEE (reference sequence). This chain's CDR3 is CASRRTSGSLGGDTQYF. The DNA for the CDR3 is TGTGCCAGCAGAAGGACTAGCGGGAGCCTTGGCGGAGATACGCAGTATTTT.

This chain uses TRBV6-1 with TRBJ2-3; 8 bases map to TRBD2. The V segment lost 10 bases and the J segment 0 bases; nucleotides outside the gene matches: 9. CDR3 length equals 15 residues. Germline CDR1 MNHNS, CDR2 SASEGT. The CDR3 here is CATRLLAGSTDTQYF. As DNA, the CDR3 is TGTGCCACCCGGTTATTAGCGGGAAGCACAGATACGCAGTATTTT.

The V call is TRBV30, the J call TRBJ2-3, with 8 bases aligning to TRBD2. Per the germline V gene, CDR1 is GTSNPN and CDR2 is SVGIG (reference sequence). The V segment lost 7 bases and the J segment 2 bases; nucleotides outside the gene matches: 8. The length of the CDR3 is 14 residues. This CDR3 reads CALTPGLDTDTQYF. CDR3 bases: TGTGCCTTAACCCCGGGACTAGACACAGATACGCAGTATTTT.

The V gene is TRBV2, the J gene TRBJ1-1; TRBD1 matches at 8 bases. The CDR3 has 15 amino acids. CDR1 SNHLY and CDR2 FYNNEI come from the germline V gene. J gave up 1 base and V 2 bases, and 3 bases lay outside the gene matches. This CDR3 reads CASSERGTGNTEAFF. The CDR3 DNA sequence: TGTGCCAGCAGTGAAAGAGGGACAGGGAACACTGAAGCTTTCTTT.